This T cell receptor beta chain was captured in a study of blood T cell repertoires in COVID-19. Study in general: Collection of acute and convalescent COVID-19 samples took place in the United States, Italy and Spain. Sample material is recorded as cDNA or gDNA derived from T cells, B-cell-depleted T cells, or PBMCs.

In the source study's methods: Estimation of nucleated cell counts was performed using reference gene primer amplification. Method: immunoSEQ multiplex PCR; TCRdb's copy keeps in-frame clones and lacks some. V and J calls and clone size follow that table, whereas D and trimming were derived from the DNA. The table lists around 64,000 clones, 82% of them singletons. V dropped 0 bases and J dropped 12; count of bases not matched to a gene: 17. Germline CDR1 and CDR2: SGHRS and YFSETQ. This CDR3 region has 17 residues. Material for sequencing was peripheral blood. V usage is TRBV5-1 and J usage is TRBJ2-1; 8 positions agree with TRBD1. This clonotype originated in a human donor in a cohort sampled during active COVID-19. The CDR3 is CASSLVWDRYLPALQFF. CDR3 in DNA: TGCGCCAGCAGCTTGGTCTGGGACAGGTACCTACCTGCCTTGCAGTTCTTC.